The clone carrying this T cell receptor beta chain was seen just once. Its antigen is unidentified. After autologous stem cell transplantation all patients relapsed, and prior brentuximab vedotin exposure differed between cohorts. This sample was included in a study of PD-1 blockade in classical Hodgkin lymphoma. Looking at the study overall: It was nivolumab at 3 mg/kg, given intravenously every 2 weeks, that patients received.

Study-level findings and limits: By C4D1 there was a significant rise in CD4+ TCR diversity but not in CD8+ TCR diversity. Relative to healthy donors, newly diagnosed patients reportedly had lower baseline TCR diversity, which was reported as lower still in relapsed/refractory patients.

The CDR3 consists of 16 residues. Germline V gene lookup returns CDR1 GTSNPN and CDR2 SVGIG (reference sequence). Trimming took 0 bases from V and 7 from J, leaving 16 bases between them. The data were produced by immunoSEQ multiplex PCR, yet TCRdb's version contains in-frame clones alone and is incomplete. The sample has under 65,000 clones, 85% to 90% seen once; the top ten hold approximately 15%. V gene TRBV30 combines with J gene TRBJ1-6; D gene ambiguous. This receptor was obtained from a human donor with classical Hodgkin lymphoma. Sequenced material: peripheral blood mononuclear cells (PBMCs), taken at baseline. The CDR3 region has the DNA TGTGCCTGGAGTGTACCCCTTGGGTTATACAATTCACCCCTCCACTTT. This gives the protein CAWSVPLGLYNSPLHF.